The 25 T cell receptor beta chains listed next were all sequenced from one sample in a study of human T cells and chemical hapten exposure. TCRdb re-called the RACE reads with MiXCR, one entry per CDR3 protein. In the table there are just over 80,000 distinct CDR3 sequences, around 10% of which are singletons. Time point here: patch test 1, 2 weeks after DPC sensitization. Treatment here: therapeutic diphenylcyclopropenone sensitization with weekly scalp DPC. Sequencing used whole blood, obtained in connection with sensitization to the hapten diphenylcyclopropenone (DPC). Receptors originate from a woman aged 45 to 65 with alopecia areata. Some clones in this sample may be carry-over from other donors' samples.

This clonotype was observed a handful of times. The rearrangement uses TRBV29-1 and TRBJ1-2; no firm D call. Trimming removed 3 bases at V and 0 bases at J, with 11 bases between. From germline, CDR1 is SQVTM and CDR2 ANQGSEA. The CDR3 length is 14 residues. This CDR3 is CSVDDYGANYGYTF. The CDR3 DNA is TGCAGCGTTGATGATTACGGAGCTAACTATGGCTACACCTTC.

The chain links TRBV27 to TRBJ2-1; 9 bases fit TRBD2. This CDR3 contains 14 residues. V was clipped by 7 bases and J by 4 bases; unmatched bases: 5. The germline V gene encodes CDR1 MNHEY and CDR2 SMNVEV (reference sequence). The CDR3, as DNA: TGTGCCAGCACCCCGACTAGCGGTTACAATGAGCAGTTCTTC. Encoded protein: CASTPTSGYNEQFF.

This clonotype was found many times. V usage is TRBV7-2 and J usage is TRBJ2-7, with 13 bases fitting TRBD2. The length of the CDR3 is 19 residues. V lost 5 bases to trimming and J lost 0 bases; unmatched junction nucleotides: 13. Germline V gene sequence: CDR1 SGHTA, CDR2 FQGNSA. CDR3 region: CASSGRTSGSKSLSYEQYF. The CDR3 bases are TGTGCCAGCAGCGGCAGGACTAGCGGGAGCAAGTCCCTCTCCTACGAGCAGTACTTC.

The chain is built from TRBV12-3 or TRBV12-4 and TRBJ1-1; D is unclear. CDR3 length: 13 amino acids. V lost 0 bases and J lost 11, with 13 bases in between. The CDR3 region has the DNA TGTGCCAGCAGTTTAGCAGGAGCCGCTGGCGCTTTCTTT. This gives the protein CASSLAGAAGAFF.

This clonotype was seen a handful of times. CDR3 residues: CASSRTTVGTEAFF. CDR3 DNA sequence: TGTGCCAGCAGCCGCACAACAGTGGGCACTGAAGCTTTCTTT. The V gene is TRBV5-5, the J gene TRBJ1-1; no firm D call. The V gene lost 4 bases and the J gene lost 4 bases, with 14 bases spanning the gap. CDR3 size: 14 residues. Germline V CDR1 and CDR2: SGHKS, YYEKEE (reference sequence).

The chain combines TRBV7-3 with TRBJ2-1; 8 bases line up with TRBD2. V lost 5 bases, J lost 0 bases, and 12 bases stayed unmatched. CDR3 size: 18 residues. Germline values: CDR1 SGHTA, CDR2 FQGTGA. CDR3 DNA sequence: TGTGCCAGCAGCGCAGAACCCACTAGCGGTCCCTCCTACAATGAGCAGTTCTTC. This codes for CASSAEPTSGPSYNEQFF.

V is TRBV6-1 and J is TRBJ2-5; 7 positions agree with TRBD2. Germline loops: CDR1 MNHNS, CDR2 SASEGT. This CDR3 is built from 17 residues. The ends lost 0 bases at V and 2 bases at J; junction bases unmatched: 9. The CDR3 here is CASSEARGSLGQETQYF. Written as DNA, the CDR3 is TGTGCCAGCAGTGAAGCGCGGGGGTCCCTGGGACAAGAGACCCAGTACTTC.

The V and J genes are TRBV5-1 and TRBJ2-5; maybe TRBD2 (5 bases). Germline V gives CDR1 SGHRS, CDR2 YFSETQ. V lost 4 bases and J 5 bases, leaving 12 bases between the germline ends. This CDR3 contains 13 residues. CDR3 loop: CASSRTGSETQYF. CDR3 DNA sequence: TGCGCCAGCAGCAGGACTGGGTCGGAGACCCAGTACTTC.

This clonotype was seen repeatedly, ten times or more. This sequence joins TRBV27 and TRBJ1-1; D is possibly TRBD1 (6 bases). Trimming took off 8 bases at V and 2 bases at J, with 18 bases between the two ends. CDR1 MNHEY and CDR2 SMNVEV come from the germline V gene (reference sequence). The CDR3 covers 15 residues. The CDR3 sequence is CASLRGGEENTEAFF. The CDR3 nucleotides read TGTGCCAGCCTCAGAGGGGGAGAAGAAAACACTGAAGCTTTCTTT.

This clonotype showed up many times. This chain uses TRBV6-2 or TRBV6-3 with TRBJ1-6, with D unresolved. The V gene lost 4 bases and the J gene lost 6 bases, with 10 bases spanning the gap. The length of the CDR3 is 14 residues. Germline V gene lookup returns CDR1 MNHEY and CDR2 SVGEGT. This CDR3 is CASSSLSSNSPLHF. CDR3 coding DNA: TGTGCCAGCAGTTCCTTGTCCAGTAATTCACCCCTCCACTTT.

The chain employs TRBV3-1 and TRBJ1-1; TRBD1 might be the D (6 bases). Germline V lookup: CDR1 LGHDT, CDR2 YNNKEL (reference sequence). Trimming cost V 1 base and J 2 bases, with 11 bases left between them. CDR3 size: 15 residues. The CDR3 loop reads CASSQADRTNTEAFF. Here the CDR3 DNA reads TGTGCCAGCAGCCAAGCCGACAGGACTAACACTGAAGCTTTCTTT.

This clonotype was seen ten or more times. The chain uses TRBV28 and TRBJ2-1, with 10 bases aligning to TRBD2. The CDR3 loop spans 17 amino acids. Germline assignment: CDR1 MDHEN and CDR2 SYDVKM. J lost 5 bases, V lost 5 bases, and 12 bases had no gene match. Here the CDR3 reads CASSPWEREGRDNEQFF. In nucleotides, the CDR3 is TGTGCCAGCAGTCCCTGGGAGCGGGAGGGCCGGGACAATGAGCAGTTCTTC.

This clonotype was picked up a small number of times. The J gene is TRBJ2-2, the V gene TRBV11-3; TRBD2 is a possible D gene (5 bases). V was clipped by 0 bases and J by 3 bases, with 8 bases between them. The CDR3 is made up of 15 amino acids. CDR1 is SGHNT and CDR2 is YENEEA in the germline V gene. CDR3 residues: CASSLESGDTGELFF. The CDR3, as DNA: TGTGCCAGCAGCTTAGAGTCCGGGGACACCGGGGAGCTGTTTTTT. The variable domain in full, completed from reference TRBV11-3 and TRBJ2-2, reads EAGVVQSPRYKIIEKKQPVAFWCNPISGHNTLYWYLQNLGQGPELLIRYENEEAVDDSQLPKDRFSAERLKGVDSTLKIQPAELGDSAVYLCASSLESGDTGELFFGEGSRLTVL.

This clonotype was seen at least ten times. The rearrangement joins TRBV6-6 to TRBJ2-5; D is unclear. The CDR3 is 14 residues long. Deletions cut 10 bases from V and 3 bases from J, with 18 bases between. Germline V gene sequence: CDR1 MNHNY, CDR2 SVGAGI (reference sequence). CDR3 region: CATGPGGSKETQYF. The CDR3 DNA is TGTGCCACCGGTCCGGGCGGCAGTAAAGAGACCCAGTACTTC.

V gene TRBV6-5 combines with J gene TRBJ2-7; D unclear. The V and J ends lost 7 bases and 2 bases respectively, with 6 bases between them. In germline, CDR1 is MNHEY, CDR2 SVGAGI. This CDR3 comprises 11 residues. The CDR3 here is CASKGPYEQYF. In DNA, the CDR3 is TGTGCCAGCAAAGGACCCTACGAGCAGTACTTC.

This sequence joins TRBV6-6 and TRBJ2-7; weak D call: TRBD1 (6 bases). V was trimmed by 4 bases and J by 2 bases, leaving 9 bases between them. Germline V lookup: CDR1 MNHNY, CDR2 SVGAGI (reference sequence). This CDR3 contains 13 residues. The CDR3 protein is CASSSTGAYEQYF. DNA of the CDR3: TGTGCCAGCAGTTCGACAGGCGCCTACGAGCAGTACTTC.

This clonotype showed up many times. J is TRBJ1-1 and V is TRBV12-3 or TRBV12-4; 7 bases align to TRBD1. J lost 3 bases, V lost 3 bases, and 7 bases had no gene match. The CDR3 spans 15 residues. DNA for the CDR3: TGTGCCAGCAGTTTCGCGACAGGGTCGGACACTGAAGCTTTCTTT. This codes for CASSFATGSDTEAFF.

This clonotype appeared many times. The chain joins TRBV12-3 or TRBV12-4 to TRBJ2-6; 7 bases fit TRBD1. J was trimmed by 4 bases and V by 5 bases; bases with no gene match: 5. The CDR3 sequence is 15 residues long. CDR3 loop: CASSPTGFGANVLTF. Written as DNA, the CDR3 is TGTGCCAGCAGTCCGACAGGGTTCGGGGCCAACGTCCTGACTTTC.

This chain joins TRBV27 and TRBJ2-7; 9 bases fit TRBD1. CDR3 length equals 13 residues. From germline, CDR1 is MNHEY and CDR2 SMNVEV (reference sequence). J lost 6 bases, V lost 6 bases, and 6 bases had no gene match. As DNA, the CDR3 is TGTGCCAGCAGGAGGACAGGGGCCCTCGAGCAGTACTTC. Protein product: CASRRTGALEQYF.

This clonotype has only a few counts. The chain couples TRBV5-4 to TRBJ1-1; TRBD1 might be the D (5 bases). V was clipped by 0 bases and J by 1 base, with 7 bases between them. This CDR3 is built from 14 residues. CDR1 is SGHNT and CDR2 is YYREEE in the germline V gene (reference sequence). CDR3 in amino acids: CASSLDRRNTEAFF. As DNA, the CDR3 is TGTGCCAGCAGCTTGGACAGGAGGAACACTGAAGCTTTCTTT.

There are many counts of this clonotype. This chain connects TRBV6-1 to TRBJ1-2; 9 positions match TRBD1. V lost 10 bases, J lost 7 bases, and 19 bases stayed unmatched. CDR1 is MNHNS, CDR2 SASEGT, per germline. CDR3 length: 16 residues. CDR3 sequence (DNA): TGTGCCACTTCGGACCCCGGGACAGGGATCGATCGTGGCTACACCTTC. It codes for CATSDPGTGIDRGYTF.

This clonotype has more than one count but fewer than ten. The rearrangement links TRBV2 to TRBJ1-5; no reliable D call. The CDR3 has 15 amino acids. Germline-derived CDR1 and CDR2 are SNHLY and FYNNEI. With 2 bases removed from V and 0 bases from J, the gap between germline ends came to 8 bases. This chain's CDR3 is CASSEWGYSNQPQHF. CDR3 DNA sequence: TGTGCCAGCAGTGAATGGGGTTATAGCAATCAGCCCCAGCATTTT. Full variable domain (remainder filled in from reference TRBV2 and TRBJ1-5): EPEVTQTPSHQVTQMGQEVILRCVPISNHLYFYWYRQILGQKVEFLVSFYNNEISEKSEIFDDQFSVERPDGSNFTLKIRSTKLEDSAMYFCASSEWGYSNQPQHFGDGTRLSIL.

This clonotype was detected a few times. This rearrangement joins TRBV7-9 to TRBJ2-1; TRBD2 matches at 9 bases. Unmatched junction bases numbered 9, after V lost 5 bases and J lost 4 bases. CDR3 length: 16 residues. Germline V gives CDR1 SEHNR, CDR2 FQNEAQ (reference sequence). CDR3 DNA: TGTGCCAGCAGCCCCGAAGCGGGGGGATATTACAATGAGCAGTTCTTC. Amino acids: CASSPEAGGYYNEQFF. The whole variable domain, remainder taken from reference TRBV7-9 and TRBJ2-1, is DTGVSQNPRHKITKRGQNVTFRCDPISEHNRLYWYRQTLGQGPEFLTYFQNEAQLEKSRLLSDRFSAERPKGSFSTLEIQRTEQGDSAMYLCASSPEAGGYYNEQFFGPGTRLTVL.

This clonotype has at least ten counts. The gene calls are TRBV15 and TRBJ1-6; TRBD1 aligns across 7 bases. The trim removed 8 bases at V and 10 bases at J, leaving 11 bases unmatched. In germline, CDR1 is LNHNV, CDR2 YYDKDF (reference sequence). CDR3 length: 14 residues. CDR3: CATSTLDRDSPLHF. DNA of the CDR3: TGTGCCACCTCCACCCTTGACAGGGACTCACCCCTCCACTTT.

Only a few counts were recorded for this clonotype. The chain joins TRBV3-1 to TRBJ2-5; D is undetermined. The germline V and J ends were trimmed by 1 base and 5 bases, with 11 bases remaining between them. CDR3 length: 14 amino acids. Per the germline V gene, CDR1 is LGHDT and CDR2 is YNNKEL (reference sequence). CDR3 region: CASSQGGSGETQYF. In DNA, the CDR3 is TGTGCCAGCAGCCAAGGAGGTTCCGGGGAGACCCAGTACTTC.